This T cell receptor (beta chain) was recovered during a study of spatial heterogeneity in lung cancer. About the study: Every unique TCR and UMI combination, on average, appeared more than ten times in raw reads.

This clonotype was seen only a few times. Its cognate antigen is unknown. Every individual TCR cDNA molecule carried its own unique molecular identifier, which allowed correction of PCR and sequencing errors. A single record per CDR3 protein comes from TCRdb applying MiXCR to the 5' RACE reads. The top ten clones hold around 15% of a sample with around 60,000 distinct CDR3 sequences, less than 10% of them seen once. V was shortened by 3 bases and J by 4 bases, with 12 bases between the two germline ends. Germline assignment: CDR1 DFQATT and CDR2 SNEGSKA (reference sequence). The CDR3 length is 13 residues. Time point: sample taken at primary tumor resection. From tumor, nontumor lung or frozen PBMC, whole RNA was taken unsorted for sequencing. The donors were more than 70 patients with non-small cell lung cancer that was early-stage and untreated. Whole-study findings and limits: The study found ubiquitous expanded tumor TCRs in blood more at resection than follow-up.

This TCR derives from a female donor with early-stage non-small cell lung cancer. The sequences come from PBMCs, collected at surgery. J is TRBJ2-5 and V is TRBV20-1, with D perhaps TRBD2 (5 bases). The CDR3 nucleotides read TGCAGTGCTAGTACTAGTCTCCTAGAGACCCAGTACTTC. Translation gives CSASTSLLETQYF.